Below are 21 T cell receptor beta chains sequenced from a single sample in a study of control samples from healthy donors and cancer patients. Generated by immunoSEQ multiplex PCR, the TCRdb table keeps only in-frame clones and is missing some. Of 150,000 to 200,000 clones in the sample, approximately 94% were seen once. The source material was blood. All receptors come from a woman aged 18-29 years in good health.

This chain links TRBV10-3 with TRBJ2-7; possible D gene TRBD2, 6 bases. This CDR3 spans 15 amino acids. V gave up 0 bases and J gave up 0 bases, with 9 bases separating them. The germline CDR1 and CDR2 sequences are ENHRY and SYGVKD. The CDR3 bases are TGTGCCATCAGTGAGTCAACGGGAGCCTCCTACGAGCAGTACTTC. Translating gives CAISESTGASYEQYF.

V and J are TRBV4-1 and TRBJ1-1, with 9 bases lining up with TRBD1. The J segment lost 0 bases and the V segment lost 3 bases, leaving 5 bases of the junction unmatched. The CDR3 extends over 16 amino acids. The germline gives CDR1 MGHRA, CDR2 YSYEKL. CDR3 residues: CASSQPTGGVNTEAFF. DNA for the CDR3: TGCGCCAGCAGCCAGCCGACAGGGGGTGTGAACACTGAAGCTTTCTTT.

In its sample, this clone was seen once. V usage is TRBV6-5 and J usage is TRBJ1-1; D is undetermined. The CDR3 consists of 13 residues. The V gene lost 10 bases and the J gene lost 0 bases, with 12 bases spanning the gap. Germline CDR1 and CDR2: MNHEY and SVGAGI. The DNA for the CDR3 is TGTGCCATCCGACGAGGGATGAACACTGAAGCTTTCTTT. Translated, it gives CAIRRGMNTEAFF.

The chain employs TRBV5-1 and TRBJ1-6; TRBD1 matches 7 bases. Germline V gene data show CDR1 as SGHRS and CDR2 as YFSETQ. The trim removed 4 bases at V and 0 bases at J, leaving 7 bases unmatched. This CDR3 has 17 residues. The CDR3 DNA reads TGCGCCAGCAGCCCTCAACAGGGGATCTCCTATAATTCACCCCTCCACTTT. It codes for CASSPQQGISYNSPLHF. Full variable domain (rest looked up from reference TRBV5-1 and TRBJ1-6): KAGVTQTPRYLIKTRGQQVTLSCSPISGHRSVSWYQQTPGQGLQFLFEYFSETQRNKGNFPGRFSGRQFSNSRSEMNVSTLELGDSALYLCASSPQQGISYNSPLHFGNGTRLTVT.

The chain uses TRBV27 and TRBJ1-2; possibly TRBD1 for D (6 bases). Germline CDR1 is MNHEY and CDR2 is SMNVEV (reference sequence). Trimming removed 3 bases at V and 8 bases at J, with 16 bases between. This CDR3 region has 14 residues. The CDR3 coding sequence is TGTGCCAGCAGTTTCCGAAGGGGGGGGTACGGCTACACCTTC. This translates into CASSFRRGGYGYTF.

The J gene is TRBJ1-5, the V gene TRBV6-2 or TRBV6-3; D not resolved. The CDR3 length is 14 residues. V lost 6 bases and J 0 bases, leaving 9 bases between the germline ends. Looked up from germline, CDR1 is MNHEY and CDR2 is SVGEGT. The CDR3 protein is CASSRGVSNQPQHF. The CDR3 region has the DNA TGTGCCAGCAGCCGCGGGGTTAGCAATCAGCCCCAGCATTTT.

The rearrangement joins TRBV7-2 to TRBJ2-1; no firm D call. The CDR3 loop spans 15 amino acids. Germline CDR1 is SGHTA and CDR2 is FQGNSA. V was cut by 2 bases and J by 5 bases, with 13 bases left in between. CDR3 loop: CASSLTRGINNEQFF. The CDR3 DNA follows: TGTGCCAGCAGCTTAACCCGCGGAATCAACAATGAGCAGTTCTTC.

V is TRBV3-1 (or the pseudogene TRBV3-2) and J is TRBJ2-5; D remains unclear. Trimming took off 6 bases at V and 0 bases at J, with 8 bases between the two ends. This CDR3 contains 13 residues. CDR1 is LGHDT and CDR2 is YNNKEL in the germline V gene (reference sequence). DNA of the CDR3: TGTGCCAGCAGGTCGGCGTACCAAGAGACCCAGTACTTC. Translated: CASRSAYQETQYF.

About this clone itself: At one end, the junction sequence differs from germline, possibly due to a read error. The chain uses TRBV6-1 and TRBJ2-7; 8 bases align to TRBD1. From germline, CDR1 is MNHNS and CDR2 SASEGT. This CDR3 has 14 amino acids. The CDR3 sequence is CASREDRGPGEQYF. CDR3 nucleotides: TGTGCCAGCAGGGAAGACAGGGGCCCCGGGGAGCAGTACTTC.

The genes are TRBV21-1 and TRBJ1-2. TRBV21-1 is a pseudogene locus. The CDR3 covers 15 residues. The CDR3 reads CGNYLRGRGAIGYTF. CDR3 sequence (DNA): TGTGGAAACTACTTACGTGGGAGGGGGGCGATCGGCTACACCTTC.

The chain joins TRBV18 to TRBJ1-1, with D unclear. CDR3 length: 14 residues. Germline assignment: CDR1 KGHSH and CDR2 LQKENI. V lost 5 bases to trimming and J lost 1 base, with 11 bases between them. The CDR3 nucleotides read TGTGCCAGCTCAGTCAGTCTGGAGAACACTGAAGCTTTCTTT. Amino acid sequence: CASSVSLENTEAFF.

As regards this clone: Other DNA sequences of this sample code for an identical CDR3. This chain joins TRBV12-3 or TRBV12-4 and TRBJ1-2, with D hard to call. This CDR3 has 13 residues. V was trimmed by 3 bases and J by 3 bases, leaving 8 bases between them. CDR3 loop: CASSFSGDYGYTF. CDR3 nucleotides: TGTGCCAGCAGTTTTAGCGGTGACTATGGCTACACCTTC.

This chain uses TRBV27 with TRBJ1-1; D is ambiguous. There are 17 residues in the CDR3. V shed 2 bases and J shed 5 bases, with 21 bases lying between them. CDR1 MNHEY and CDR2 SMNVEV come from the germline V gene (reference sequence). CDR3 loop: CASSLMSVHQDLTEAFF. The CDR3 bases are TGTGCCAGCAGTTTAATGTCCGTTCATCAGGATCTTACTGAAGCTTTCTTT.

The V gene is TRBV27, the J gene TRBJ1-2, with D unclear. Germline loops: CDR1 MNHEY, CDR2 SMNVEV (reference sequence). The length of the CDR3 is 14 residues. V gave up 4 bases and J gave up 8 bases, with 17 bases separating them. In nucleotides, the CDR3 is TGTGCCAGCAGTTATACCGGGATGGCTGGCGGCTACACCTTC. Translation: CASSYTGMAGGYTF.

V gene TRBV5-1 combines with J gene TRBJ2-3, with a tentative D call TRBD2 (5 bases). CDR1 is SGHRS, CDR2 YFSETQ, per germline. The CDR3 is 14 residues long. V lost 2 bases and J 3 bases, leaving 10 bases between the germline ends. The CDR3 here is CASSFGSGTDTQYF. The CDR3 bases are TGCGCCAGCAGCTTCGGCAGCGGAACAGATACGCAGTATTTT.

This clone was found a few times. The V call is TRBV6-6, the J call TRBJ1-1; D uncertain. V was shortened by 0 bases and J by 1 base, with 9 bases between the two germline ends. Per the germline V gene, CDR1 is MNHNY and CDR2 is SVGAGI (reference sequence). This CDR3 is 15 amino acids long. The DNA of the CDR3 is TGTGCCAGCAGTTACTCGATTGGGTCGAACACTGAAGCTTTCTTT. Residues: CASSYSIGSNTEAFF.

This chain uses TRBV11-2 with TRBJ1-5, with TRBD1 matching 7 bases. The germline V gene has CDR1 SGHAT and CDR2 FQNNGV. This CDR3 is built from 14 residues. The V gene end was trimmed by 5 bases and the J gene end by 6 bases; junction bases not matched to a gene: 7. The CDR3 reads CASSQTGEGQPQHF. CDR3 DNA: TGTGCCAGCAGCCAAACAGGGGAGGGTCAGCCCCAGCATTTT.

The chain combines TRBV7-2 with TRBJ2-3; D is ambiguous. The CDR3 consists of 13 residues. V lost 5 bases, J lost 5 bases, and 11 bases lay in between. CDR1 and CDR2 from the germline V gene are SGHTA and FQGNSA. The CDR3 region has the DNA TGTGCCAGCAGCCTCGGTACGAGAGATACGCAGTATTTT. Translated, it gives CASSLGTRDTQYF.

In its sample, this clone was seen once. The V call is TRBV7-9, the J call TRBJ2-7; TRBD2 agrees at 14 bases. The CDR3 totals 17 residues. With 3 bases clipped from V and 1 base from J, the junction kept 5 bases outside the gene matches. Germline assignment: CDR1 SEHNR and CDR2 FQNEAQ (reference sequence). The CDR3 DNA follows: TGTGCCAGCAGCTTCCCGGGACTAGCGGGGGATTCCTACGAGCAGTACTTC. It yields the protein CASSFPGLAGDSYEQYF.

The chain combines TRBV7-2 with TRBJ1-1, with TRBD1 matching 7 bases. The germline gives CDR1 SGHTA, CDR2 FQGNSA. This CDR3 is 18 amino acids long. J lost 3 bases, V lost 1 base, and 14 bases had no gene match. DNA of the CDR3: TGTGCCAGCAGCTTAGGTCGAAGTTTTAGGGGGCGAGACACTGAAGCTTTCTTT. Protein sequence: CASSLGRSFRGRDTEAFF.

The rearrangement uses TRBV12-3 or TRBV12-4 and TRBJ1-4; tentative D call: TRBD1 (5 bases). The length of the CDR3 is 13 residues. V was shortened by 3 bases and J by 8 bases, with 10 bases between the two germline ends. This CDR3 is CASSLAGREKLFF. The DNA for the CDR3 is TGTGCCAGCAGTTTGGCAGGGAGAGAAAAACTGTTTTTT.